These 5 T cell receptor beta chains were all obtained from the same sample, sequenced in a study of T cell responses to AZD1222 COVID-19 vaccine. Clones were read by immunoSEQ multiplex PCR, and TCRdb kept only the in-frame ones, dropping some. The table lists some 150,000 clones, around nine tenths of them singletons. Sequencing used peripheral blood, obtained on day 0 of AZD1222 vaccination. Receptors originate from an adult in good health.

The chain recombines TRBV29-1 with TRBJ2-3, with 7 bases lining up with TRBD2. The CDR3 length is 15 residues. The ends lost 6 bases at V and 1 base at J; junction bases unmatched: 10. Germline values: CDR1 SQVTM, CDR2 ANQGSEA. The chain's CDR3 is CSVGGVSVGTDTQYF. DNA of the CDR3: TGCAGCGTGGGGGGGGTCTCGGTGGGCACAGATACGCAGTATTTT.

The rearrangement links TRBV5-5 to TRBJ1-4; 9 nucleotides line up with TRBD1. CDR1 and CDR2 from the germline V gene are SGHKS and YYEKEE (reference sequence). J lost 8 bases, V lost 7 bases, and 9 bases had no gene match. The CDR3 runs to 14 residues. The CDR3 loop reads CASGNRGRDEKLFF. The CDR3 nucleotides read TGTGCCAGCGGCAACAGGGGGCGGGACGAAAAACTGTTTTTT.

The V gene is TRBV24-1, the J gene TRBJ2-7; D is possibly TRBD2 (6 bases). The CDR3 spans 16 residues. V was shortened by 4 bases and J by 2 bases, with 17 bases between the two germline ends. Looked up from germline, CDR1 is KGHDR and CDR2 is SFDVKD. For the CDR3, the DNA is TGTGCCACCAGTGACCCTGGAGGGCCCCGTCCCTACGAGCAGTACTTC. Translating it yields CATSDPGGPRPYEQYF.

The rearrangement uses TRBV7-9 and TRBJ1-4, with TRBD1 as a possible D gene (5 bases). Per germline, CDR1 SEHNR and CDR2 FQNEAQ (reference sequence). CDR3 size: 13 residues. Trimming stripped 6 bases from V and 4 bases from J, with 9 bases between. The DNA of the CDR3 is TGTGCCAGCAGTATCGACAGTAATGAAAAACTGTTTTTT. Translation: CASSIDSNEKLFF.

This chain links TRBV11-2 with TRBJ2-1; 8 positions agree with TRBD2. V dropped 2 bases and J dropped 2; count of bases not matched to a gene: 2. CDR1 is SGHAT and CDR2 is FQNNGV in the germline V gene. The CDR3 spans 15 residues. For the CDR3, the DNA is TGTGCCAGCAGCTTAAGTAGCGGGGCCTACAATGAGCAGTTCTTC. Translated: CASSLSSGAYNEQFF.